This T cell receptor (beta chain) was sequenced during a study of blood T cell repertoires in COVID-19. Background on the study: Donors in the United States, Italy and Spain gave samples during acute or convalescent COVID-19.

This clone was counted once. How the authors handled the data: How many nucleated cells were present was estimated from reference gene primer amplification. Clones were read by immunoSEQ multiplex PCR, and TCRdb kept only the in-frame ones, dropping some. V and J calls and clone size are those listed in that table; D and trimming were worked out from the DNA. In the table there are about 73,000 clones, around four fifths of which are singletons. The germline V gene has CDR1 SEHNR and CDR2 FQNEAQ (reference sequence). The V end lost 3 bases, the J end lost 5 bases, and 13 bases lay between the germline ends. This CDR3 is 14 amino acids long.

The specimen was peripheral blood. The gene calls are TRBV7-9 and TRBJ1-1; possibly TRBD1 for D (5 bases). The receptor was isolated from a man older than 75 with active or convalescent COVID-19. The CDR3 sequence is CASSFSRGWTEAFF. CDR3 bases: TGTGCCAGCAGCTTCTCCCGGGGGTGGACTGAAGCTTTCTTT.